These T cell receptor beta chains were read from a single sample in a study of T-cell memory formation after mild COVID-19. TCRdb re-derived calls from the 5' RACE reads in MiXCR, one entry per CDR3 protein. The sample consists of hundreds of thousands of distinct CDR3 sequences, roughly a quarter of them appearing once. Specimen: PBMCs or a T cell subset sorted from them (not recorded which). The receptors shown here come from an adult woman who had mild COVID-19 (a few samples of this study predate the infection). Cell type and time point are not known. CDR3s leave out the opening cysteine and the closing phenylalanine or tryptophan.

v_call cdr3_aa
TRBV5-5 ASSLGQGGQSIYGYT
TRBV5-1 ASSLGQGAGFGTEAF
TRBV20-1 SAPYNSPLH
TRBV4-1 ASSQGGRLRNTEAF
TRBV5-6 ASSLGFSLPMTQY
TRBV5-1 ASSLDGPAGGYNEQF
TRBV5-1 ASSWDRGPYEQY
TRBV4-3 ASSPTWREPRMNEQF
TRBV20-1 SANAPALVPKNTEAF
TRBV6-5 ASSYSGTGQETQY
TRBV5-6 ASSPSGVTDTQY
TRBV29-1 SVGGQLYEQY
TRBV12-3/TRBV12-4 ASNVQGARDEQY
TRBV24-1 ATSDLDSTYEQY
TRBV20-1 SAREIWGSTEAF
TRBV7-3 ASSSPGWGPNEKLF
TRBV12-3/TRBV12-4 ASSLLGNSGNTIY
TRBV5-1 ASSPGLVFTDTQY
TRBV29-1 SVAARRSNEQF
TRBV19 ASSIAGGPAGELF
TRBV5-5 ASSQTQGVYNSPLH
TRBV12-3/TRBV12-4 ASSSITGTYGYT
TRBV13 ASSLGAVSYNEQF
TRBV4-3 ASSQDGSGMLTEAF